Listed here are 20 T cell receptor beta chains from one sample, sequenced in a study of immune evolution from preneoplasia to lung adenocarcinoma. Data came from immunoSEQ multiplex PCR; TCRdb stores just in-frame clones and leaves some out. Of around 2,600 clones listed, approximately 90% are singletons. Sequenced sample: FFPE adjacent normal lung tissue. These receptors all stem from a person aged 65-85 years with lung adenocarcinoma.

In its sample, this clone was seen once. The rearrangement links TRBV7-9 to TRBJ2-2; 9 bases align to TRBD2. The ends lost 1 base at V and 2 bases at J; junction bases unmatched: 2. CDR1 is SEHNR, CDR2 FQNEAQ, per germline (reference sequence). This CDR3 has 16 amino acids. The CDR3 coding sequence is TGTGCCAGCAGCTTAGTGACTAGCGGTAACACCGGGGAGCTGTTTTTT. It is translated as CASSLVTSGNTGELFF.

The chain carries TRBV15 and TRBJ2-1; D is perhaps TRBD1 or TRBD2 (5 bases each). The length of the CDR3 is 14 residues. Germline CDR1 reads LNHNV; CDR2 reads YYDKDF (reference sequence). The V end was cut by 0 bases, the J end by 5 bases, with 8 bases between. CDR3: CATSRDGGNNEQFF. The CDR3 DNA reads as TGTGCCACCAGCAGAGATGGGGGAAACAATGAGCAGTTCTTC.

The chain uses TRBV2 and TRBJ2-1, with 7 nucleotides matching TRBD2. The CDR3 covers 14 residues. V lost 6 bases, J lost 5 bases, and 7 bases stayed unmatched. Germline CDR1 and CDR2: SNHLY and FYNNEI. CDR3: CASRLPGRDNEQFF. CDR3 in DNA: TGTGCCAGCAGGCTCCCTGGGAGGGACAATGAGCAGTTCTTC.

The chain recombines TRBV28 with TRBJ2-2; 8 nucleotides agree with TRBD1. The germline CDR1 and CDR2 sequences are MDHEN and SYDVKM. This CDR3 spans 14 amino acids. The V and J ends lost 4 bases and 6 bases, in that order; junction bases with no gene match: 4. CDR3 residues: CASSSTGGPGELFF. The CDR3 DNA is TGTGCCAGCAGTTCCACAGGGGGGCCCGGGGAGCTGTTTTTT.

In nucleotides, the CDR3 is TGTGCCAGCAGTGGACTAGCGGGAGCAAATACGCAGTATTTT. This encodes CASSGLAGANTQYF. The chain recombines TRBV6-1 with TRBJ2-3; 12 bases are shared with TRBD2. V dropped 4 bases and J dropped 7; count of bases not matched to a gene: 3. The CDR3 runs to 14 residues. Germline-derived CDR1 and CDR2 are MNHNS and SASEGT.

CDR3 sequence: CASSLNRNTGELFF. The CDR3 nucleotides read TGTGCCAGCAGCTTAAACAGGAACACCGGGGAGCTGTTTTTT. This rearrangement joins TRBV11-2 to TRBJ2-2; D is ambiguous. The CDR3 totals 14 residues. Looked up from germline, CDR1 is SGHAT and CDR2 is FQNNGV. V was shortened by 2 bases and J by 1 base, with 5 bases between the two germline ends.

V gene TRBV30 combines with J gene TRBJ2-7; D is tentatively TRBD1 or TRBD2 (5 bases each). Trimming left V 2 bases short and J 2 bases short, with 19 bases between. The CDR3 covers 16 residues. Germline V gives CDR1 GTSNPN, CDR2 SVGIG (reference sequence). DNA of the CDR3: TGTGCCTGGAGTCCACCATTTGGGACCAACGCCTACGAGCAGTACTTC. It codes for CAWSPPFGTNAYEQYF.

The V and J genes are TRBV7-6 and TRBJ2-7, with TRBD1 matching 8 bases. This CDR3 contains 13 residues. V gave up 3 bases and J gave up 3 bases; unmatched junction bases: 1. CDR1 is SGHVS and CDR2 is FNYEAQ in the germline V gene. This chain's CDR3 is CASSFGQGYEQYF. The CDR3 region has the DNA TGTGCCAGCAGCTTCGGACAGGGCTACGAGCAGTACTTC.

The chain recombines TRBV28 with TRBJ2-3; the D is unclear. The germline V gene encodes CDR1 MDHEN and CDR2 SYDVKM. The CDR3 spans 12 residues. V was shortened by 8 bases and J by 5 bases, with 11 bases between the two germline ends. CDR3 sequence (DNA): TGTGCCAGCTCAGTTGCGAAAGATACGCAGTATTTT. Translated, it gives CASSVAKDTQYF.

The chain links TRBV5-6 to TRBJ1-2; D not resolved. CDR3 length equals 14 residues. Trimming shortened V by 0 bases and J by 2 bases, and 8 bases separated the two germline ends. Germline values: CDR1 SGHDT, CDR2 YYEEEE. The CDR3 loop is CASSLESVNYGYTF. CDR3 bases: TGTGCCAGCAGCTTGGAATCCGTCAACTATGGCTACACCTTC.

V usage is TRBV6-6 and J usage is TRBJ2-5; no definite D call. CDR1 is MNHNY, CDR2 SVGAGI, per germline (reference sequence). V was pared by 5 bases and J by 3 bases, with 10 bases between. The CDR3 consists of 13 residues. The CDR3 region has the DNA TGTGCCAGCAGTGGGAAAGCTAAAGAGACCCAGTACTTC. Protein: CASSGKAKETQYF.

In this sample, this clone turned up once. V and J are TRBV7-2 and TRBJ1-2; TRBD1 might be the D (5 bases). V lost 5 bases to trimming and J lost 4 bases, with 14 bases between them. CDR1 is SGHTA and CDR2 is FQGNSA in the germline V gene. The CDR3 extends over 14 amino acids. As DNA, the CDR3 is TGTGCCAGCAGCCCCTTAGGGGTCCGCTATGGCTACACCTTC. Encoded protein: CASSPLGVRYGYTF.

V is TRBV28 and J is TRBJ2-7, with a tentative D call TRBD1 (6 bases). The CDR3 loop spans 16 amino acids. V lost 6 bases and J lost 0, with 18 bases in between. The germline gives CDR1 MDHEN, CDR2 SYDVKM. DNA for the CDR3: TGTGCCAGCAGCAGAACCACAGGGCCCTACTCCTACGAGCAGTACTTC. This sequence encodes CASSRTTGPYSYEQYF. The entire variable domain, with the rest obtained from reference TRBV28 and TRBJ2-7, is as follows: DVKVTQSSRYLVKRTGEKVFLECVQDMDHENMFWYRQDPGLGLRLIYFSYDVKMKEKGDIPEGYSVSREKKERFSLILESASTNQTSMYLCASSRTTGPYSYEQYFGPGTRLTVT.

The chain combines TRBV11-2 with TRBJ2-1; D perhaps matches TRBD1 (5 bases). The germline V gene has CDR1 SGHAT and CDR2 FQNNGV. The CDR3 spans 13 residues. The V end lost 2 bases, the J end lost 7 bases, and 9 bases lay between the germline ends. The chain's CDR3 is CASSLIGQNEQFF. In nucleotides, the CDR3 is TGTGCCAGCAGCTTAATAGGACAAAATGAGCAGTTCTTC. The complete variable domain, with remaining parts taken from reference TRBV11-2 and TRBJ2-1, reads EAGVAQSPRYKIIEKRQSVAFWCNPISGHATLYWYQQILGQGPKLLIQFQNNGVVDDSQLPKDRFSAERLKGVDSTLKIQPAKLEDSAVYLCASSLIGQNEQFFGPGTRLTVL.

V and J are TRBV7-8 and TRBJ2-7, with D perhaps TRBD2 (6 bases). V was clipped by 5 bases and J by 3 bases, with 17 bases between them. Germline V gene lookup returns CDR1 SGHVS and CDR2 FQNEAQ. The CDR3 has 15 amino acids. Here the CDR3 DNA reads TGTGCCAGCAGCACATCGGACGGACTACACTACGAGCAGTACTTC. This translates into CASSTSDGLHYEQYF. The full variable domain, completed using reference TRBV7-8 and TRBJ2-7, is GAGVSQSPRYKVAKRGQDVALRCDPISGHVSLFWYQQALGQGPEFLTYFQNEAQLDKSGLPSDRFFAERPEGSVSTLKIQRTQQEDSAVYLCASSTSDGLHYEQYFGPGTRLTVT.

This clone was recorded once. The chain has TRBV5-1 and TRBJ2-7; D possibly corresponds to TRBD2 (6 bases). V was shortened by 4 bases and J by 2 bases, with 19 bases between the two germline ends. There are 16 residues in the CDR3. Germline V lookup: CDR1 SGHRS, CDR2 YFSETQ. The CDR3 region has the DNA TGCGCCAGCAGCCCATCGGGGTTGGGGACTCCCTACGAGCAGTACTTC. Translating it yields CASSPSGLGTPYEQYF. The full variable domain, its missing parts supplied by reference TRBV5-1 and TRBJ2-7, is KAGVTQTPRYLIKTRGQQVTLSCSPISGHRSVSWYQQTPGQGLQFLFEYFSETQRNKGNFPGRFSGRQFSNSRSEMNVSTLELGDSALYLCASSPSGLGTPYEQYFGPGTRLTVT.

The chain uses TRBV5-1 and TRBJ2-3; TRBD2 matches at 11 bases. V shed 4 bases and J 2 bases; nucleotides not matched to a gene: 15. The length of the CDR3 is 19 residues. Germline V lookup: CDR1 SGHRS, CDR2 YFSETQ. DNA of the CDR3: TGCGCCAGCAGCCTGCCGGACTTAAGGACTAGCGGGTACACAGATACGCAGTATTTT. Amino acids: CASSLPDLRTSGYTDTQYF.

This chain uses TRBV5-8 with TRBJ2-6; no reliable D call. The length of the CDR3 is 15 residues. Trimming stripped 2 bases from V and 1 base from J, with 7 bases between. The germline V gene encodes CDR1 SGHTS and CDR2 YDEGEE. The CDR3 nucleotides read TGTGCCAGCAGCTTAGAGGTTTCTGGGGCCAACGTCCTGACTTTC. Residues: CASSLEVSGANVLTF.

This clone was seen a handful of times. The CDR3 DNA is TGCGCCAGCAGTTCAGGGGTTGCTAATGAAAAACTGTTTTTT. Its protein is CASSSGVANEKLFF. The J gene is TRBJ1-4, the V gene TRBV4-1; possible D gene TRBD1, 6 bases. CDR3 length equals 14 residues. Trimming took 6 bases from V and 3 from J, leaving 11 bases between them. Germline V CDR1 and CDR2: MGHRA, YSYEKL.

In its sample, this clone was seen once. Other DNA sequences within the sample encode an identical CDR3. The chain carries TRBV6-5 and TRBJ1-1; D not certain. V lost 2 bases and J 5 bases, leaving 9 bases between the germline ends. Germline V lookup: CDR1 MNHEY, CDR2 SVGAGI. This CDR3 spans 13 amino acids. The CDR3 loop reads CASSYGVGTEAFF. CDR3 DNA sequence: TGTGCCAGCAGTTACGGCGTGGGGACTGAAGCTTTCTTT.